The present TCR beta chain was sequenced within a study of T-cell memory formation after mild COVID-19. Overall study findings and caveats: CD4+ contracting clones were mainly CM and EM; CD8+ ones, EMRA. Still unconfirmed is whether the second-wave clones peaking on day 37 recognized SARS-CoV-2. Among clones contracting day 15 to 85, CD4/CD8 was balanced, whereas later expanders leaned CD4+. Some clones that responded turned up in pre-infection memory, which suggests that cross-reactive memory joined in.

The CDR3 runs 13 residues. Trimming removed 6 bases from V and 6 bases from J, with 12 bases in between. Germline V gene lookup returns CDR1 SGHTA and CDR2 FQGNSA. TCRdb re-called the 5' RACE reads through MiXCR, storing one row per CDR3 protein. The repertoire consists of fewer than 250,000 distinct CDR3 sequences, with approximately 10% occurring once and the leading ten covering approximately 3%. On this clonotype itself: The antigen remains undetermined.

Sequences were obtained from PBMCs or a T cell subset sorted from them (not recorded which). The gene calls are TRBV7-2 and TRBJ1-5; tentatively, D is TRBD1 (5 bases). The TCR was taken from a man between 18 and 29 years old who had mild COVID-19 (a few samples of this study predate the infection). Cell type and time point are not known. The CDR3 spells CASRQGGSQPQHF. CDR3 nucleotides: TGTGCCAGCAGGCAGGGTGGGAGTCAGCCCCAGCATTTT.